One T cell receptor beta chain is described in this entry. This record comes from a study of blood T cell repertoires in COVID-19. About the study: Some COVID-19 samples were acute and others convalescent; all came from the United States, Italy and Spain. The analysed material was cDNA or gDNA that came from T cells, B-cell-depleted T cells, or PBMCs.

As handled by the study authors: Amplification of reference gene primers was used by the study to estimate nucleated cell counts. Sequenced by immunoSEQ multiplex PCR; TCRdb stores in-frame clones only, minus some. That table is the source of V, J and clone size, and D and trimming were worked out from the DNA. The sample has 350,000 or so clones, 83% seen once. CDR1 and CDR2 (germline): LGHDT, YNNKEL (reference sequence). Trimming stripped 1 base from V and 6 bases from J, with 10 bases between. CDR3 size: 15 residues. Sequencing used peripheral blood. This sequence originates from a man aged 30 to 39 with active or convalescent COVID-19. The chain combines TRBV3-1 (or the pseudogene TRBV3-2) with TRBJ1-6; D gene ambiguous. DNA of the CDR3: TGTGCCAGCAGCCAAGTTGCAGGACTTAATTCACCCCTCCACTTT. It specifies CASSQVAGLNSPLHF.